Below are 25 T cell receptor beta chains sequenced from a single sample in a study of T-cell memory formation after mild COVID-19. TCRdb independently ran MiXCR on the 5' RACE reads; one entry per CDR3 protein. This table holds hundreds of thousands of distinct CDR3 sequences, under 30% found once. Source material: PBMCs or a T cell subset sorted from them (not recorded which). The receptors originated from an adult woman who had mild COVID-19 (a few samples of this study predate the infection). Cell type and time point are not known.

Worth noting for this clonotype: The germline gene is not matched at one end of the junction; a read error may be the cause. The chain recombines TRBV7-7 with TRBJ2-1, with 7 positions matching TRBD2. The germline gives CDR1 SSHAT, CDR2 FNYEAQ (reference sequence). The CDR3 has 16 amino acids. The CDR3 nucleotides read TGTGCTAGCAGCCCGATCAGCGGGACGCCTTACAATGAGCAGTTCTTC. It translates to CASSPISGTPYNEQFF.

The sample holds a few counts of this clonotype. The chain uses TRBV5-6 and TRBJ2-2; D call uncertain. The CDR3 extends over 15 amino acids. V gave up 4 bases and J gave up 6 bases, with 16 bases separating them. Germline V gene data show CDR1 as SGHDT and CDR2 as YYEEEE. The CDR3 reads CASSLRTSLAGELFF. Written as DNA, the CDR3 is TGTGCCAGCAGCCTCCGGACGAGTTTAGCCGGGGAGCTGTTTTTT.

This clonotype was seen a few times. The CDR3 DNA is TGTGCCAGCAGCTTCCAGCGCGATCTCCAGTATTTT. Its translation: CASSFQRDLQYF. The V gene is TRBV7-2, the J gene TRBJ2-3, with D unresolved. CDR3 length: 12 residues. Trimming took off 3 bases at V and 12 bases at J, with 13 bases between the two ends. Germline V gene lookup returns CDR1 SGHTA and CDR2 FQGNSA.

This chain connects TRBV4-1 to TRBJ1-5; D call uncertain. The germline V gene encodes CDR1 MGHRA and CDR2 YSYEKL. The CDR3 length is 13 residues. V was clipped by 1 base and J by 4 bases, with 5 bases between them. CDR3 in DNA: TGCGCCAGCAGCCAAGGTCTTAATCAGCCCCAGCATTTT. This codes for CASSQGLNQPQHF.

CDR3 sequence reads: CASSLGGRRREKLFF. Written as DNA, the CDR3 is TGTGCCAGCAGCTTGGGTGGAAGGCGTAGAGAAAAACTGTTTTTT. The chain uses TRBV5-4 and TRBJ1-4; D is uncertain. Between the trimmed V and J ends, which lost 0 bases and 8 bases, there was a span of 14 bases. Germline CDR1 SGHNT, CDR2 YYREEE (reference sequence). This CDR3 comprises 15 residues.

This sequence joins TRBV12-3 or TRBV12-4 and TRBJ1-5; D possibly corresponds to TRBD1 (6 bases). This CDR3 is 16 amino acids long. V dropped 6 bases and J dropped 0 bases, with 15 bases sitting between them. The CDR3 region is CASRDNRVGSNQPQHF. CDR3 DNA sequence: TGTGCCAGCAGGGACAACAGGGTGGGTAGCAATCAGCCCCAGCATTTT.

This chain links TRBV5-1 with TRBJ2-3; TRBD2 matches at 11 bases. This CDR3 comprises 16 residues. The germline V gene encodes CDR1 SGHRS and CDR2 YFSETQ. Germline trimming cut 5 bases from V and 6 bases from J; bases unmatched to any gene: 11. Here the CDR3 DNA reads TGCGCCAGCAGTTGGTTTAGCGGGAGGGCCGCCGATACGCAGTATTTT. This encodes CASSWFSGRAADTQYF.

The rearrangement links TRBV12-3 or TRBV12-4 to TRBJ2-7; 9 bases map to TRBD2. The CDR3 loop spans 13 amino acids. V lost 8 bases, J lost 4 bases, and 6 bases stayed unmatched. The CDR3 DNA reads TGTGCCAGCCGGGCTAGCGGGACTTACGAGCAGTACTTC. Protein sequence: CASRASGTYEQYF.

This clonotype came up many times. The chain couples TRBV5-5 to TRBJ2-2; D is undetermined. Germline V gives CDR1 SGHKS, CDR2 YYEKEE (reference sequence). The V end lost 5 bases, the J end lost 2 bases, and 10 bases lay between the germline ends. The CDR3 has 14 residues. The chain's CDR3 is CASSLGPNTGELFF. The CDR3 bases are TGTGCCAGCAGTTTAGGGCCTAACACCGGGGAGCTGTTTTTT. The entire variable domain, with the rest obtained from reference TRBV5-5 and TRBJ2-2, is as follows: DAGVTQSPTHLIKTRGQQVTLRCSPISGHKSVSWYQQVLGQGPQFIFQYYEKEERGRGNFPDRFSARQFPNYSSELNVNALLLGDSALYLCASSLGPNTGELFFGEGSRLTVL.

The rearrangement joins TRBV15 to TRBJ1-5, with a possible D match to TRBD1 (5 bases). This CDR3 comprises 14 residues. Germline V lookup: CDR1 LNHNV, CDR2 YYDKDF (reference sequence). Deletions cut 8 bases from V and 9 bases from J, with 20 bases between. The CDR3: CATRGGSTRGPQHF. In DNA form, the CDR3 reads TGTGCCACCCGCGGGGGGTCCACGAGAGGGCCCCAGCATTTT.

The gene calls are TRBV7-9 and TRBJ1-2; 7 bases line up with TRBD1. The CDR3 covers 15 residues. The V gene's germline CDR1 is SEHNR and CDR2 FQNEAQ (reference sequence). V gave up 1 base and J gave up 6 bases; unmatched junction bases: 8. CDR3 amino acids: CASSLVIGGIDGYTF. The CDR3 bases are TGTGCCAGCAGCTTAGTGATAGGGGGCATCGATGGCTACACCTTC.

The rearrangement joins TRBV7-8 to TRBJ2-4, with 14 bases identical to TRBD2. Germline CDR1 SGHVS, CDR2 FQNEAQ. With V trimmed by 5 bases and J by 1 base, 4 bases remained unmatched. The CDR3 is 17 residues long. The CDR3 spells CASSPTSGGVAKNIQYF. CDR3 sequence (DNA): TGTGCCAGCAGCCCGACTAGCGGGGGGGTGGCCAAAAACATTCAGTACTTC.

Many counts were recorded for this clonotype. The V call is TRBV5-1, the J call TRBJ2-7; TRBD1 aligns across 9 bases. V trimming: 4 bases; J trimming: 3 bases; junction bases outside the gene matches: 8. Per germline, CDR1 SGHRS and CDR2 YFSETQ. The CDR3 has 15 amino acids. In DNA, the CDR3 is TGCGCCAGCAGCAGGTCTACGGGACAGGGCTACGAGCAGTACTTC. This sequence encodes CASSRSTGQGYEQYF. The full variable domain, rest sourced from reference TRBV5-1 and TRBJ2-7, is KAGVTQTPRYLIKTRGQQVTLSCSPISGHRSVSWYQQTPGQGLQFLFEYFSETQRNKGNFPGRFSGRQFSNSRSEMNVSTLELGDSALYLCASSRSTGQGYEQYFGPGTRLTVT.

The rearrangement links TRBV10-3 to TRBJ2-7, with TRBD1 identical over 8 bases. The CDR3 totals 15 residues. Looked up from germline, CDR1 is ENHRY and CDR2 is SYGVKD. V lost 2 bases and J lost 7; bases outside the gene matches: 10. CDR3 residues: CAISEGGQGPAEQYF. CDR3 in DNA: TGTGCCATCAGTGAGGGAGGACAGGGACCAGCAGAGCAGTACTTC.

V is TRBV10-3 and J is TRBJ2-7; either TRBD1 or TRBD2 may fit D (5 bases each). V dropped 4 bases and J dropped 5 bases, with 9 bases sitting between them. CDR1 is ENHRY and CDR2 is SYGVKD in the germline V gene. The CDR3 runs to 12 residues. The CDR3 here is CAISGRGDEQYF. The CDR3 DNA follows: TGTGCCATCAGTGGCCGAGGGGACGAGCAGTACTTC.

This clonotype has more than one count but fewer than ten. This rearrangement joins TRBV12-3 or TRBV12-4 to TRBJ2-3; D is perhaps TRBD1 (5 bases). V lost 3 bases and J lost 2, with 12 bases in between. The CDR3 consists of 15 residues. CDR3 nucleotide sequence: TGTGCCAGCAGTTTTGGGGCTACTGTCACAGATACGCAGTATTTT. It translates to CASSFGATVTDTQYF.

This clonotype has a handful of counts. The chain uses TRBV4-2 and TRBJ1-2, with unresolved D. V dropped 1 base and J dropped 2 bases, with 11 bases sitting between them. The CDR3 is made up of 15 amino acids. CDR1 is LGHNA and CDR2 is YNFKEQ in the germline V gene. CDR3 nucleotide sequence: TGTGCCAGCAGCCAAGGCATCGGGGAGAACTATGGCTACACCTTC. Its translation: CASSQGIGENYGYTF.

This clonotype came up a few times. The chain couples TRBV7-2 to TRBJ1-5; D is uncertain. V lost 3 bases to trimming and J lost 7 bases, with 10 bases between them. CDR1 and CDR2 (germline): SGHTA, FQGNSA. The CDR3 extends over 13 amino acids. CDR3 bases: TGTGCCAGCAGCTTTCACGGGGAACAGCCCCAGCATTTT. It encodes CASSFHGEQPQHF.

V gene TRBV12-3 or TRBV12-4 combines with J gene TRBJ2-5, with a weak D call TRBD1 (6 bases). This CDR3 contains 13 residues. With 7 bases removed from V and 5 bases from J, the gap between germline ends came to 14 bases. The CDR3 loop reads CASKKGVRETQYF. CDR3 nucleotide sequence: TGTGCCAGCAAGAAGGGGGTTAGGGAGACCCAGTACTTC.

This clonotype appeared a few times. The chain has TRBV4-3 and TRBJ2-6, with D possibly matching TRBD2 (6 bases). In germline, CDR1 is LGHNA, CDR2 YSLEER. The CDR3 is made up of 22 amino acids. Between the trimmed V and J ends, which lost 2 bases and 0 bases, there was a span of 26 bases. CDR3 sequence: CASSQQGWGMGEAASGANVLTF. The CDR3 DNA reads TGCGCCAGCAGCCAACAGGGTTGGGGTATGGGGGAGGCAGCCTCTGGGGCCAACGTCCTGACTTTC.

This clonotype was seen more than once but under ten times. CDR3 sequence (DNA): TGTGCCAGCGGAGGAGGGCCAGGCGGTGAGCAGTTCTTC. Translated: CASGGGPGGEQFF. The chain recombines TRBV7-2 with TRBJ2-1; tentative D call: TRBD2 (6 bases). Trimming shortened V by 8 bases and J by 9 bases, and 17 bases separated the two germline ends. Per the germline V gene, CDR1 is SGHTA and CDR2 is FQGNSA. This CDR3 is built from 13 residues.

In this sample, this clonotype turned up a few times. V and J are TRBV14 and TRBJ2-1, with 7 nucleotides matching TRBD1. The CDR3 runs 15 residues. Trimming at V came to 2 bases and at J to 6 bases, leaving 7 bases not matched to a gene. Germline CDR1 reads SGHDN; CDR2 reads FVKESK. DNA for the CDR3: TGTGCCAGCAGCCAAACAGGGGTTTTTATCAATGAGCAGTTCTTC. Residues: CASSQTGVFINEQFF.

This clonotype was counted a few times. The chain has TRBV27 and TRBJ2-6; weak D call: TRBD1 (5 bases). Germline CDR1 reads MNHEY; CDR2 reads SMNVEV (reference sequence). The CDR3 totals 16 residues. Trimming removed 0 bases at V and 4 bases at J, with 10 bases between. The CDR3 nucleotides read TGTGCCAGCAGTTTATCGGTCAGGGCCGGGGCCAACGTCCTGACTTTC. Amino acid sequence: CASSLSVRAGANVLTF.

Concerning this clonotype: An end of the junction differs from the germline gene, which may be a read error. The rearrangement uses TRBV4-1 and TRBJ2-3; 11 bases line up with TRBD2. There are 18 residues in the CDR3. The germline gives CDR1 MGHRA, CDR2 YSYEKL. CDR3 sequence: CASSQDKLAGVATDTQYF. The CDR3 bases are TGTGCCAGCAGCCAAGATAAACTAGCGGGAGTGGCCACAGATACGCAGTATTTT.

This clonotype was detected a few times. The J gene is TRBJ1-1, the V gene TRBV12-3 or TRBV12-4; 9 bases fit TRBD1. This CDR3 has 17 residues. V shed 1 base and J 6 bases; nucleotides not matched to a gene: 12. CDR3 sequence: CASSLGVPGTGSSEAFF. As DNA, the CDR3 is TGTGCCAGCAGTTTAGGGGTCCCCGGGACAGGGTCATCTGAAGCTTTCTTT.